A selection of T cell receptor beta chains follows, all from one sample in a study of cytomegalovirus exposure and HLA in healthy donors. Assay used: immunoSEQ multiplex PCR; TCRdb lists only in-frame clones, some missing. The sample has 200,000 to 250,000 clones, over 75% seen once. The sample comprised PBMCs. The origin of the receptors is a girl aged 2 to 9 in good health and CMV-seronegative. CDR3s include the opening cysteine and the closing phenylalanine or tryptophan. D genes are given only for firm matches. Not all rows give a size; the values are once, few, many and, for expanded clones, a class.

CASSQDSPMGLNQPQHF,TGTGCCAGCAGCCAAGATTCCCCTATGGGACTCAATCAGCCCCAGCATTTT,-,TRBV4-2,-,TRBJ1-5,17
CASSFGPWGAGGRDEQFF,TGTGCCAGCAGCTTTGGGCCGTGGGGAGCGGGGGGCCGCGATGAGCAGTTCTTC,TRBD2,TRBV5-6,-,TRBJ2-1,18
CASSSRSLDQPQHF,TGCGCCAGCTCATCGCGGAGTCTCGATCAGCCCCAGCATTTT,-,TRBV4-1,-,TRBJ1-5,14
CASSLGLAGGPYNEQFF,TGCGCCAGCAGCTTGGGACTAGCGGGAGGCCCCTACAATGAGCAGTTCTTC,TRBD2,TRBV5-1,-,TRBJ2-1,17
CASSLWGPGANVLTF,TGTGCCAGCAGCTTATGGGGGCCTGGGGCCAACGTCCTGACTTTC,-,TRBV11-3,-,TRBJ2-6,15
CASSDVRTDGYTF,TGCGCCAGCAGTGATGTGCGGACAGATGGCTACACCTTC,-,TRBV5-1,-,TRBJ1-2,13
CASSVEGGSTDTQYF,TGTGCCAGCAGCGTAGAGGGCGGGAGTACAGATACGCAGTATTTT,TRBD2,TRBV9,-,TRBJ2-3,15
CASSPQRGAGREPQPQHF,TGTGCCAGCAGCCCCCAACGGGGGGCGGGAAGGGAGCCCCAGCCCCAGCATTTT,-,TRBV9,-,TRBJ1-5,18
CATSRDMSQGASSGYTF,TGTGCCACCAGCAGAGATATGAGCCAGGGGGCGAGTAGCGGCTACACCTTC,TRBD1,TRBV15,-,TRBJ1-2,17
CASSSKTSGANTGELFF,TGTGCCAGCAGCTCCAAGACTAGCGGGGCGAACACCGGGGAGCTGTTTTTT,TRBD2,TRBV7-6,-,TRBJ2-2,17
CASSRYEQYF,TGTGCCAGCAGTCGGTACGAGCAGTACTTC,-,TRBV6-5,-,TRBJ2-7,10
CACRQVRILYGYTF,TGTGCCTGCAGACAGGTGCGAATTCTGTATGGCTACACCTTC,-,TRBV30,-,TRBJ1-2,14
CASNGMGAAPLHF,TGTGCCAGCAACGGAATGGGGGCCGCACCCCTCCACTTT,-,TRBV2,-,TRBJ1-6,13
CASRPGGTLYEQYF,TGCGCCAGCAGACCAGGGGGGACCTTATACGAGCAGTACTTC,-,TRBV5-1,once,TRBJ2-7,14
CASSDRLAGLYEQYF,TGTGCCAGCAGTGACCGACTAGCGGGTTTATACGAGCAGTACTTC,TRBD2,TRBV2,-,TRBJ2-7,15
CASSSDREGETQYF,TGCGCCAGCAGCTCGGACAGGGAAGGGGAGACCCAGTACTTC,TRBD1,TRBV5-1,-,TRBJ2-5,14
CSVGLGGAEGYTF,TGCAGCGTCGGGCTTGGGGGGGCTGAGGGCTACACCTTC,-,TRBV29-1,-,TRBJ1-2,13
CASSDRGQGFYGYTF,TGTGCCAGCAGTGACCGAGGACAGGGGTTCTATGGCTACACCTTC,TRBD1,TRBV6-4,-,TRBJ1-2,15
CASGWDSSYEQYF,TGTGCTAGTGGTTGGGACAGCTCTTACGAGCAGTACTTC,TRBD1,TRBV12-5,-,TRBJ2-7,13
CASRGDTIYNEQFF,TGTGCCAGCAGGGGGGACACCATATACAATGAGCAGTTCTTC,-,TRBV6-1,-,TRBJ2-1,14
CATSRDNSPNTEAFF,TGTGCCACCAGCAGAGATAACAGCCCGAACACTGAAGCTTTCTTT,-,TRBV15,-,TRBJ1-1,15
CASSASGGASEQFF,TGTGCCAGCAGTGCAAGCGGGGGGGCCAGCGAGCAGTTCTTC,TRBD2,TRBV6-1,-,TRBJ2-1,14
CASSGGRVDQPQHF,TGTGCCAGCAGTGGGGGCAGGGTCGATCAGCCCCAGCATTTT,-,TRBV2,-,TRBJ1-5,14
CASHAPLSQPQHF,TGTGCCAGCCACGCCCCGCTAAGTCAGCCCCAGCATTTT,-,TRBV6-1,few,TRBJ1-5,13
CASSLQGAGYNEQFF,TGCGCCAGCAGCTTACAGGGGGCGGGTTACAATGAGCAGTTCTTC,TRBD1,TRBV5-1,-,TRBJ2-1,15
CAIGTDPYEQYF,TGTGCCATTGGGACAGACCCCTACGAGCAGTACTTC,TRBD1,TRBV10-3,-,TRBJ2-7,12
CASTVTSLGETQYF,TGTGCCAGCACTGTAACTAGTCTGGGGGAGACCCAGTACTTC,-,TRBV2,-,TRBJ2-5,14